One sample yielded the 30 T cell receptor beta chains listed below, sequenced in a study of human T cells and chemical hapten exposure. Time point defined: patch test 3, about 24 weeks after DPC sensitization. Treatment indicated: therapeutic diphenylcyclopropenone sensitization with weekly scalp DPC. MiXCR, run by TCRdb on the RACE reads, gives a single entry per CDR3 protein. In the table there are tens of thousands of distinct CDR3 sequences, around 13% of which are singletons. The sequences come from whole blood, collected in connection with sensitization to the hapten diphenylcyclopropenone (DPC). These receptors all come from a woman aged 50 to 60 with alopecia areata. Some clones in this sample may be carry-over from other donors' samples.

This clonotype was picked up a small number of times. The J gene is TRBJ2-3, the V gene TRBV7-9; TRBD1 matches 9 bases. Losses at the gene ends were 8 bases for V and 0 bases for J; bases not matched to a gene: 6. Germline V CDR1 and CDR2: SEHNR, FQNEAQ (reference sequence). The CDR3 extends over 15 amino acids. The CDR3 DNA reads TGTGCCAGCGGCAAGACAGGGGGGAGCACAGATACGCAGTATTTT. It specifies CASGKTGGSTDTQYF.

To note about this clonotype: A read error is possible here, since a much larger clone lies one base away. The CDR3 DNA reads TGCACCAGCACAACAACAGGGGGCCCAGATACGCAGTATTTT. Protein: CTSTTTGGPDTQYF. J is TRBJ2-3 and V is TRBV5-1, with TRBD1 matching 9 bases. CDR1 is SGHRS, CDR2 YFSETQ, per germline. The CDR3 runs to 14 residues.

CDR3 coding DNA: TGCAGCGTTGCGTGGAACCCAGACACCGGGGAGCTGTTTTTT. Translating gives CSVAWNPDTGELFF. This chain joins TRBV29-1 and TRBJ2-2; D call uncertain. Trimming removed 4 bases at V and 3 bases at J, with 12 bases between. The CDR3 is made up of 14 amino acids. Germline V gives CDR1 SQVTM, CDR2 ANQGSEA.

J is TRBJ1-1 and V is TRBV20-1; no definite D call. CDR1 is DFQATT, CDR2 SNEGSKA, per germline (reference sequence). With 3 bases removed from V and 6 bases from J, the gap between germline ends came to 17 bases. The length of the CDR3 is 14 residues. DNA for the CDR3: TGCAGTGCTAGTGAAGGAGGCCTCCTACCTGAAGCTTTCTTT. The encoded protein is CSASEGGLLPEAFF.

This clonotype was observed at least ten times. The V call is TRBV19, the J call TRBJ2-1; weak D call: TRBD2 (6 bases). Germline assignment: CDR1 LNHDA and CDR2 SQIVND (reference sequence). Trimming pared 3 bases from V and 0 bases from J, leaving 9 bases between. This CDR3 is 15 amino acids long. CDR3 coding DNA: TGTGCCAGTAGTATTAATAGCGGCTCCTACAATGAGCAGTTCTTC. Protein: CASSINSGSYNEQFF.

In this sample, this clonotype turned up many times. This rearrangement joins TRBV6-6 to TRBJ1-4; possibly TRBD1 for D (6 bases). The CDR3 totals 16 residues. Trimming removed 3 bases from V and 0 bases from J, with 11 bases in between. The V gene's germline CDR1 is MNHNY and CDR2 SVGAGI (reference sequence). This CDR3 is CASSYNRAATNEKLFF. The CDR3 bases are TGTGCCAGCAGTTATAACAGGGCTGCAACTAATGAAAAACTGTTTTTT.

This clonotype showed up just a few times. This sequence joins TRBV12-3 or TRBV12-4 and TRBJ2-6, with 12 positions matching TRBD1. This CDR3 spans 17 amino acids. With 5 bases clipped from V and 2 bases from J, the junction kept 4 bases outside the gene matches. The CDR3 DNA follows: TGTGCCAGCAGTCGGGGACAGGGGGCAACTGGGGCCAACGTCCTGACTTTC. Its translation is CASSRGQGATGANVLTF.

The chain couples TRBV2 to TRBJ2-4; 8 bases line up with TRBD1. Germline V gives CDR1 SNHLY, CDR2 FYNNEI. With 4 bases clipped from V and 7 bases from J, the junction kept 12 bases outside the gene matches. The CDR3 has 16 amino acids. DNA for the CDR3: TGTGCCAGCAGTGGGACTATCACCGGGACAGGCAACATTCAGTACTTC. It is translated as CASSGTITGTGNIQYF.

This clonotype was recorded a few times. This sequence joins TRBV20-1 and TRBJ1-5; 8 bases are a match to TRBD1. CDR3 length equals 14 residues. J lost 5 bases, V lost 5 bases, and 8 bases had no gene match. The germline V gene encodes CDR1 DFQATT and CDR2 SNEGSKA (reference sequence). The CDR3 bases are TGCAGTGCTTTTGGGGACAGGCACCATCAGCCCCAGCATTTT. This sequence encodes CSAFGDRHHQPQHF.

This clonotype was detected only a few times. The chain carries TRBV5-1 and TRBJ2-5; the D is unclear. Germline values: CDR1 SGHRS, CDR2 YFSETQ. This CDR3 has 15 amino acids. V was shortened by 5 bases and J by 3 bases, with 17 bases between the two germline ends. CDR3 loop: CASRARPPREETQYF. In DNA, the CDR3 is TGCGCCAGCAGGGCCAGGCCTCCTCGCGAAGAGACCCAGTACTTC.

The J gene is TRBJ2-7, the V gene TRBV5-8; 13 bases fit TRBD2. The germline V gene has CDR1 SGHTS and CDR2 YDEGEE. This CDR3 spans 15 amino acids. The V and J ends lost 1 base and 7 bases, in that order; junction bases with no gene match: 5. The CDR3 sequence: CASSLTSGRAREQYF. CDR3 sequence (DNA): TGTGCCAGCAGCTTGACTAGCGGGAGGGCCAGGGAGCAGTACTTC.

The sample holds a few counts of this clonotype. CDR3 residues: CASSYRRDQPQHF. DNA of the CDR3: TGTGCCAGCAGTTACAGACGCGATCAGCCCCAGCATTTT. This rearrangement joins TRBV6-5 to TRBJ1-5, with D unresolved. Trimming took 2 bases from V and 5 from J, leaving 7 bases between them. The CDR3 has 13 residues. Germline V gene sequence: CDR1 MNHEY, CDR2 SVGAGI.

This clonotype was picked up many times. The chain combines TRBV12-3 or TRBV12-4 with TRBJ2-2; 8 nucleotides agree with TRBD1. V lost 5 bases to trimming and J lost 6 bases; unmatched junction nucleotides: 5. This CDR3 is 14 amino acids long. The chain's CDR3 is CASSLSQGAGELFF. The DNA of the CDR3 is TGTGCCAGCAGTCTATCACAGGGGGCCGGGGAGCTGTTTTTT.

This CDR3 is CASSQGDTIYF. The CDR3 DNA reads as TGTGCCAGTTCACAGGGGGACACCATATATTTT. This chain uses TRBV27 with TRBJ1-3; 8 bases are a match to TRBD1. The ends lost 9 bases at V and 8 bases at J; junction bases unmatched: 3. Germline V CDR1 and CDR2: MNHEY, SMNVEV (reference sequence). CDR3 size: 11 residues.

This clonotype was detected once. The chain employs TRBV6-2 or TRBV6-3 and TRBJ2-1; no reliable D call. The CDR3 consists of 12 residues. V was cut by 6 bases and J by 8 bases, with 11 bases left in between. Germline CDR1 is MNHEY and CDR2 is SVGEGT. DNA for the CDR3: TGTGCCAGCAGCCTCCAATGGGATGAGCAGTTCTTC. It yields the protein CASSLQWDEQFF.

This clonotype has a handful of counts. This chain connects TRBV7-3 to TRBJ1-1; 8 nucleotides line up with TRBD1. The CDR3 totals 14 residues. Germline trimming cut 5 bases from V and 3 bases from J; bases unmatched to any gene: 5. Germline loops: CDR1 SGHTA, CDR2 FQGTGA. CDR3: CASSKGQGHTEAFF. Here the CDR3 DNA reads TGTGCCAGCAGCAAAGGACAGGGACACACTGAAGCTTTCTTT.

The chain joins TRBV10-1 to TRBJ2-1; D not certain. The germline V gene encodes CDR1 WNHNN and CDR2 SYGVQD (reference sequence). The CDR3 is 14 residues long. The V gene lost 2 bases and the J gene lost 7 bases, with 12 bases spanning the gap. This chain's CDR3 is CASSEDSLGNEQFF. CDR3 nucleotides: TGCGCCAGCAGTGAGGACTCCCTAGGGAATGAGCAGTTCTTC.

This clonotype was seen more than once but under ten times. The J gene is TRBJ2-5, the V gene TRBV20-1, with a tentative D call TRBD2 (6 bases). The CDR3 consists of 12 residues. Between the trimmed V and J ends, which lost 5 bases and 1 base, there was a span of 8 bases. Germline assignment: CDR1 DFQATT and CDR2 SNEGSKA (reference sequence). DNA of the CDR3: TGCAGTGCTGGACTAACCCAAGAGACCCAGTACTTC. Its protein is CSAGLTQETQYF.

This clonotype was counted at least ten times. This chain's CDR3 is CAISVVGNEQFF. In DNA, the CDR3 is TGTGCCATCAGTGTTGTTGGCAATGAGCAGTTCTTC. This sequence joins TRBV10-3 and TRBJ2-1; no firm D call. Germline V CDR1 and CDR2: ENHRY, SYGVKD. The CDR3 loop spans 12 amino acids. Trimming removed 4 bases from V and 6 bases from J, with 7 bases in between.

There are many counts of this clonotype. This chain joins TRBV5-1 and TRBJ1-4; D call uncertain. The CDR3 consists of 15 residues. The V gene lost 3 bases and the J gene lost 0 bases, with 9 bases spanning the gap. Germline CDR1 SGHRS, CDR2 YFSETQ. This CDR3 is CASSSSTATNEKLFF. In nucleotides, the CDR3 is TGCGCCAGCAGCTCCTCCACTGCAACTAATGAAAAACTGTTTTTT.

The genes are TRBV11-2 and TRBJ2-1, with 12 bases aligning to TRBD2. The germline gives CDR1 SGHAT, CDR2 FQNNGV. The CDR3 covers 17 residues. With 7 bases clipped from V and 6 bases from J, the junction kept 13 bases outside the gene matches. The CDR3 nucleotides read TGTGCCAGCACCACTAGGGGCGGGACTAGCGGGCCCAATGAGCAGTTCTTC. It specifies CASTTRGGTSGPNEQFF.

J is TRBJ2-5 and V is TRBV2; tentatively, D is TRBD1 (7 bases). The V and J ends lost 6 bases and 0 bases respectively, with 14 bases between them. Germline CDR1 is SNHLY and CDR2 is FYNNEI. The CDR3 consists of 15 residues. CDR3 coding DNA: TGTGCCAGCAGGAGGGACAGCGGGTACCAAGAGACCCAGTACTTC. Translated: CASRRDSGYQETQYF.

This clonotype was found many times. The V gene is TRBV5-5, the J gene TRBJ1-1, with D possibly matching TRBD1 (5 bases). This CDR3 is 15 amino acids long. Trimming pared 4 bases from V and 2 bases from J, leaving 15 bases between. The germline CDR1 and CDR2 sequences are SGHKS and YYEKEE (reference sequence). The CDR3 here is CASSRRRVTNTEAFF. The CDR3 region has the DNA TGTGCCAGCAGCAGACGCAGGGTGACTAACACTGAAGCTTTCTTT.

This clonotype was observed a few times. The chain links TRBV29-1 to TRBJ2-3; D unclear. The CDR3 is 14 residues long. Germline V gene sequence: CDR1 SQVTM, CDR2 ANQGSEA. Trimming pared 4 bases from V and 5 bases from J, leaving 16 bases between. For the CDR3, the DNA is TGCAGCGTTGGCGGAGCCTTCGGTGGAGATACGCAGTATTTT. It codes for CSVGGAFGGDTQYF.

There are a few counts of this clonotype. This chain uses TRBV6-2 or TRBV6-3 with TRBJ2-7, with unresolved D. The germline CDR1 and CDR2 sequences are MNHEY and SVGEGT. V lost 2 bases to trimming and J lost 2 bases, with 13 bases between them. The CDR3 is 15 residues long. The CDR3 region is CASSYLRAQTYEQYF. DNA for the CDR3: TGTGCCAGCAGTTACCTTCGGGCGCAGACCTACGAGCAGTACTTC.

This clonotype was recorded at least ten times. J is TRBJ2-7 and V is TRBV28; TRBD1 aligns across 7 bases. Germline trimming cut 8 bases from V and 7 bases from J; bases unmatched to any gene: 14. The CDR3 sequence is 14 residues long. CDR1 is MDHEN, CDR2 SYDVKM, per germline. CDR3 DNA sequence: TGTGCCAGCTCCGAGACAGGGCTAGGGGGAGAGCAGTACTTC. It is translated as CASSETGLGGEQYF.

The rearrangement links TRBV4-2 to TRBJ2-1, with D perhaps TRBD2 (5 bases). The CDR3 consists of 16 residues. Per germline, CDR1 LGHNA and CDR2 YNFKEQ. Between the trimmed V and J ends, which lost 2 bases and 3 bases, there was a span of 14 bases. The CDR3 nucleotides read TGTGCCAGCAGCCAACAGGAACTAGAGGACTACAATGAGCAGTTCTTC. This encodes CASSQQELEDYNEQFF.

V and J are TRBV7-2 and TRBJ1-2; D might be TRBD1 (6 bases). There are 15 residues in the CDR3. Germline CDR1 SGHTA, CDR2 FQGNSA. Trimming cost V 5 bases and J 6 bases, with 19 bases left between them. DNA for the CDR3: TGTGCCAGCAGCGTACAGGGATTGGGGGTAGATGGCTACACCTTC. Its protein product is CASSVQGLGVDGYTF.

V and J are TRBV30 and TRBJ2-7; D gene uncertain. Germline CDR1 is GTSNPN and CDR2 is SVGIG (reference sequence). V lost 1 base and J 5 bases, leaving 9 bases between the germline ends. This CDR3 is built from 12 residues. In nucleotides, the CDR3 is TGTGCCTGGAGTGCCCGCTGGGACGAGCAGTACTTC. Protein: CAWSARWDEQYF.

This clonotype was detected only a few times. The J gene is TRBJ2-1, the V gene TRBV6-5; 10 bases align to TRBD2. The CDR3 length is 15 residues. The germline V gene encodes CDR1 MNHEY and CDR2 SVGAGI. V was clipped by 5 bases and J by 5 bases; unmatched bases: 6. The CDR3 sequence: CASSPRLAGNNEQFF. The CDR3 bases are TGTGCCAGCAGTCCTAGACTAGCGGGCAACAATGAGCAGTTCTTC.